The entry that follows covers one TCR beta chain sequence. Use of 60 Vbeta and 13 Jbeta primers characterized the PCR. The data were produced by immunoSEQ multiplex PCR, yet TCRdb's version contains in-frame clones alone and is incomplete. Seen here are more than 50,000 clones, 85% to 90% observed once, and the top ten hold about 11%. The germline CDR1 and CDR2 sequences are SGDLS and YYNGEE. V dropped 0 bases and J dropped 0 bases, with 8 bases sitting between them. The CDR3 sequence is 15 residues long. Everyone who donated was a healthy bone marrow donor. The data are from a study of cytomegalovirus exposure and HLA in healthy donors.

This rearrangement joins TRBV9 to TRBJ2-3; TRBD1 is a possible D gene (5 bases). Specimen: PBMCs. This receptor was identified in a female donor in good health and CMV-seronegative. The CDR3 reads CASSVGGWSTDTQYF. The CDR3 region has the DNA TGTGCCAGCAGCGTAGGGGGCTGGAGCACAGATACGCAGTATTTT.